The next 25 T cell receptor beta chains were all read from a single sample in a study of human T cells and chemical hapten exposure. TCRdb fed the RACE reads into MiXCR, producing one record per CDR3 protein. The profile covers under 40,000 distinct CDR3 sequences, with around 6.4% appearing a single time and around 8.4% taken by the ten largest. Time point here: patch test 1, 2 weeks after DPC sensitization. The treatment: therapeutic diphenylcyclopropenone sensitization with weekly scalp DPC. Extraction yielded total RNA from whole blood (unfractionated). The input for sequencing was whole blood, taken in connection with sensitization to the hapten diphenylcyclopropenone (DPC). The receptors originated from a woman aged 25 to 39 with alopecia areata. Some clones in this sample may be carry-over from other donors' samples.

This rearrangement joins TRBV5-1 to TRBJ2-3; possible D gene TRBD2, 5 bases. Germline assignment: CDR1 SGHRS and CDR2 YFSETQ. V was shortened by 3 bases and J by 0 bases, with 8 bases between the two germline ends. This CDR3 is built from 14 residues. The CDR3 reads CASSSAASTDTQYF. The CDR3 DNA sequence: TGCGCCAGCAGCTCAGCGGCTAGCACAGATACGCAGTATTTT.

The V gene is TRBV29-1, the J gene TRBJ2-3; the D is unclear. V was trimmed by 1 base and J by 2 bases, leaving 7 bases between them. Germline V CDR1 and CDR2: SQVTM, ANQGSEA. The CDR3 covers 13 residues. The CDR3 here is CSVEVGFTDTQYF. The CDR3 region has the DNA TGCAGCGTTGAAGTGGGGTTCACAGATACGCAGTATTTT.

This clonotype was recorded at least ten times. The chain recombines TRBV12-3 or TRBV12-4 with TRBJ2-7, with 7 bases aligning to TRBD1. V trimming: 5 bases; J trimming: 7 bases; junction bases outside the gene matches: 2. The CDR3 covers 11 residues. CDR3 DNA: TGTGCCAGCAGTGACAGGGATGAGCAGTACTTC. Translation gives CASSDRDEQYF.

This clonotype turned up a few times. This chain uses TRBV20-1 with TRBJ1-6; D gene uncertain. Germline V gene lookup returns CDR1 DFQATT and CDR2 SNEGSKA (reference sequence). This CDR3 region has 15 residues. The germline V and J ends were trimmed by 2 bases and 2 bases, with 10 bases remaining between them. CDR3 residues: CSARRGDAYNSPLHF. The CDR3 DNA reads as TGCAGTGCTAGACGCGGGGATGCCTATAATTCACCCCTCCACTTT.

The table lists this clonotype with many counts. CDR3 DNA sequence: TGTGCCAGCCTGGGACTAGAAGAAGAGACCCAGTACTTC. This codes for CASLGLEEETQYF. The chain uses TRBV7-8 and TRBJ2-5, with 8 bases matching TRBD2. This CDR3 contains 13 residues. V dropped 8 bases and J dropped 3; count of bases not matched to a gene: 5. CDR1 and CDR2 from the germline V gene are SGHVS and FQNEAQ.

At least ten counts were recorded for this clonotype. This chain links TRBV2 with TRBJ2-5, with D possibly being TRBD1 (7 bases). Trimming left V 4 bases short and J 2 bases short, with 26 bases between. Germline V gene lookup returns CDR1 SNHLY and CDR2 FYNNEI. CDR3 length: 19 amino acids. CDR3 loop: CASSALYTWAGQYQETQYF. CDR3 DNA: TGTGCCAGCAGTGCCCTCTATACCTGGGCGGGACAGTATCAAGAGACCCAGTACTTC.

The chain recombines TRBV7-2 with TRBJ2-3; 9 bases are shared with TRBD2. Germline CDR1 reads SGHTA; CDR2 reads FQGNSA. The CDR3 is made up of 16 amino acids. The V and J ends lost 1 base and 9 bases, in that order; junction bases with no gene match: 11. CDR3 region: CTSSLESGTSTLTQYF. The CDR3 DNA sequence: TGTACCAGCAGCTTAGAATCCGGGACTAGCACTCTCACGCAGTATTTT.

This clonotype was counted many times. The chain is built from TRBV7-9 and TRBJ2-3; no firm D call. From germline, CDR1 is SEHNR and CDR2 FQNEAQ (reference sequence). CDR3 length: 13 amino acids. The V gene lost 6 bases and the J gene lost 6 bases, with 13 bases spanning the gap. The CDR3 here is CASRPWAIDTQYF. The CDR3 DNA reads TGTGCCAGCAGGCCGTGGGCTATCGATACGCAGTATTTT.

The V call is TRBV12-3 or TRBV12-4, the J call TRBJ1-5, with 7 bases lining up with TRBD1. CDR3 size: 14 residues. V was clipped by 5 bases and J by 2 bases; unmatched bases: 3. CDR3 DNA sequence: TGTGCCAGCAGTCAGACAGGGCGCAATCAGCCCCAGCATTTT. This encodes CASSQTGRNQPQHF.

This clonotype turned up a few times. The genes are TRBV2 and TRBJ2-3; perhaps TRBD1 as D (5 bases). The V gene lost 4 bases and the J gene lost 1 base, with 12 bases spanning the gap. CDR3 length: 15 residues. Per the germline V gene, CDR1 is SNHLY and CDR2 is FYNNEI. The CDR3 sequence: CASSGFTGRTDTQYF. The DNA of the CDR3 is TGTGCCAGCAGTGGCTTTACAGGCCGCACAGATACGCAGTATTTT.

This clonotype was recorded many times. V is TRBV11-2 and J is TRBJ1-5; D is possibly TRBD1 (6 bases). V lost 5 bases, J lost 0 bases, and 11 bases lay in between. The germline V gene encodes CDR1 SGHAT and CDR2 FQNNGV. This CDR3 is 15 amino acids long. CDR3 DNA sequence: TGTGCCAGCAGCATAGGGGGGTTTAGCAATCAGCCCCAGCATTTT. Encoded protein: CASSIGGFSNQPQHF.

This clonotype was picked up a small number of times. The V gene is TRBV5-5, the J gene TRBJ1-2; D not resolved. CDR3 length equals 15 residues. V was clipped by 1 base and J by 8 bases, with 18 bases between them. Germline CDR1 SGHKS, CDR2 YYEKEE (reference sequence). CDR3 nucleotides: TGTGCCAGCAGCTTGCTGGCTACGGCTGGTCAAGGCTACACCTTC. Protein product: CASSLLATAGQGYTF.

This clonotype was observed a few times. V usage is TRBV14 and J usage is TRBJ1-1; D is unresolved. Per germline, CDR1 SGHDN and CDR2 FVKESK. The CDR3 is made up of 13 amino acids. V lost 2 bases to trimming and J lost 1 base, with 5 bases between them. The CDR3 protein is CASSQYRNTEAFF. CDR3 nucleotide sequence: TGTGCCAGCAGCCAATATCGGAACACTGAAGCTTTCTTT.

This clonotype has a count of ten or more. The rearrangement uses TRBV30 and TRBJ1-2; possibly TRBD1 for D (6 bases). Trimming shortened V by 2 bases and J by 6 bases, and 13 bases separated the two germline ends. The germline gives CDR1 GTSNPN, CDR2 SVGIG (reference sequence). The CDR3 runs 13 residues. The DNA of the CDR3 is TGTGCCTGGAGTTTACAGGGTGTTAATGGCTACACCTTC. Its protein is CAWSLQGVNGYTF.

The sample holds many counts of this clonotype. The chain has TRBV7-2 and TRBJ2-3; D not certain. The CDR3 has 13 residues. Trimming took 0 bases from V and 3 from J, leaving 4 bases between them. CDR1 is SGHTA, CDR2 FQGNSA, per germline. CDR3 in amino acids: CASSLAFTDTQYF. CDR3 nucleotides: TGTGCCAGCAGCTTAGCTTTTACAGATACGCAGTATTTT. Supplemented by reference TRBV7-2 and TRBJ2-3, the full variable domain reads GAGVSQSPSNKVTEKGKDVELRCDPISGHTALYWYRQSLGQGLEFLIYFQGNSAPDKSGLPSDRFSAERTGGSVSTLTIQRTQQEDSAVYLCASSLAFTDTQYFGPGTRLTVL.

This chain uses TRBV5-1 with TRBJ2-2; tentatively, D is TRBD1 (5 bases). CDR1 is SGHRS and CDR2 is YFSETQ in the germline V gene. Trimming took 2 bases from V and 1 from J, leaving 6 bases between them. The CDR3 is 14 residues long. CDR3 residues: CASSFQGNTGELFF. The CDR3 bases are TGCGCCAGCAGCTTTCAGGGGAACACCGGGGAGCTGTTTTTT.

By share, this clonotype counts as medium-sized. V gene TRBV5-1 combines with J gene TRBJ2-7; the match to TRBD1 covers 9 bases. The CDR3 has 14 residues. The junction had 3 bases not matched to a gene; V was cut back by 2 bases and J by 3 bases. CDR1 and CDR2 from the germline V gene are SGHRS and YFSETQ. CDR3: CASSFRQGDYEQYF. DNA for the CDR3: TGCGCCAGCAGCTTTAGACAGGGGGACTACGAGCAGTACTTC.

Ten or more counts support this clonotype. This chain links TRBV29-1 with TRBJ2-3; D call uncertain. Germline V gene sequence: CDR1 SQVTM, CDR2 ANQGSEA. This CDR3 has 14 amino acids. V shed 7 bases and J shed 0 bases, with 14 bases lying between them. The CDR3 is CSASLGISTDTQYF. The CDR3 region has the DNA TGCAGCGCTTCCCTGGGAATTAGCACAGATACGCAGTATTTT.

This clonotype was counted between two and nine times. The chain uses TRBV5-1 and TRBJ2-5; D is undetermined. CDR1 and CDR2 (germline): SGHRS, YFSETQ. This CDR3 region has 12 residues. V was pared by 2 bases and J by 5 bases, with 7 bases between. The CDR3 loop reads CASSFSTETQYF. In DNA form, the CDR3 reads TGCGCCAGCAGCTTTAGCACGGAGACCCAGTACTTC.

This clonotype is labeled medium-sized. The V call is TRBV6-2 or TRBV6-3, the J call TRBJ2-2; possible D gene TRBD1, 6 bases. Germline V lookup: CDR1 MNHEY, CDR2 SVGEGT. Trimming pared 7 bases from V and 3 bases from J, leaving 12 bases between. The CDR3 has 14 residues. The CDR3 is CASKGRGDTGELFF. The CDR3 nucleotides are TGTGCCAGCAAGGGCAGGGGCGACACCGGGGAGCTGTTTTTT.

The genes are TRBV28 and TRBJ2-5; 9 bases fit TRBD1. Trimming removed 6 bases from V and 5 bases from J; junction bases left unmatched: 10. CDR3 size: 15 residues. CDR1 is MDHEN and CDR2 is SYDVKM in the germline V gene. Written as DNA, the CDR3 is TGTGCCAGCAGACGTCCGGGACAGGGCGGGGAGACCCAGTACTTC. It encodes CASRRPGQGGETQYF.

This chain connects TRBV15 to TRBJ1-3; no reliable D call. Trimming cost V 2 bases and J 0 bases, with 2 bases left between them. The V gene's germline CDR1 is LNHNV and CDR2 YYDKDF (reference sequence). This CDR3 is built from 13 residues. CDR3 nucleotides: TGTGCCACCAGCAGACTCTCTGGAAACACCATATATTTT. The encoded protein is CATSRLSGNTIYF.

The J gene is TRBJ2-7, the V gene TRBV9, with a tentative D call TRBD2 (6 bases). The CDR3 covers 15 residues. Per germline, CDR1 SGDLS and CDR2 YYNGEE. Trimming shortened V by 4 bases and J by 3 bases, and 17 bases separated the two germline ends. The CDR3 nucleotides read TGTGCCAGCAGCCCTCAGGGCAGGGACTTCTACGAGCAGTACTTC. It encodes CASSPQGRDFYEQYF.

This chain links TRBV20-1 with TRBJ2-7; 7 bases are a match to TRBD2. Germline V lookup: CDR1 DFQATT, CDR2 SNEGSKA (reference sequence). CDR3 size: 15 residues. V lost 6 bases and J lost 7; bases outside the gene matches: 18. Written as DNA, the CDR3 is TGCAGTGCCACTATCGGAACTAGCGTGTTAGAGGAGCAGTACTTC. This codes for CSATIGTSVLEEQYF.

The chain couples TRBV28 to TRBJ2-7; possible D gene TRBD2, 5 bases. CDR1 MDHEN and CDR2 SYDVKM come from the germline V gene. Trimming stripped 3 bases from V and 4 bases from J, with 13 bases between. The CDR3 contains 14 residues. The CDR3 is CASSFEGGRYEQYF. CDR3 in DNA: TGTGCCAGCAGTTTTGAGGGCGGAAGATACGAGCAGTACTTC.